The clone carrying this T cell receptor (beta chain) appeared a single time. The protocol was immunoSEQ multiplex PCR, while the TCRdb copy is restricted to in-frame clones and leaves out a portion. This table holds around 120,000 clones, more than 90% found once. These data belong to a study of T cell responses to AZD1222 COVID-19 vaccine. This CDR3 region has 13 residues. Germline CDR1 and CDR2: SQVTM and ANQGSEA. V was cut by 6 bases and J by 1 base, with 12 bases left in between. The material was peripheral blood, obtained on day 0 of AZD1222 vaccination. The source is an adult in good health. This chain connects TRBV29-1 to TRBJ1-1; no clear D. CDR3 nucleotide sequence: TGCAGCGTCTCCCGGGGTCAGAACACTGAAGCTTTCTTT. Translating gives CSVSRGQNTEAFF.